This T cell receptor beta chain was obtained from a study of neurological immune-mediated disorders. Comment on this clonotype: A much larger clone lies one base from this, so it may be a read error.

The time point is: longitudinal time-point 1 (baseline). The starting material, 2 million PBMCs stored at -80 C, gave rise to the unsorted libraries. Germline assignment: CDR1 SGHRS and CDR2 YFSETQ. This CDR3 contains 13 residues. Using its own MiXCR run on the 5' RACE reads, TCRdb lists one record per CDR3 protein. The sample comprises 55,000 to 75,000 distinct CDR3 sequences, roughly 15% of which are singletons, and around 4.3% rests with the top ten. The material sequenced was PBMCs. The chain joins TRBV5-1 to TRBJ2-5, with 7 bases lining up with TRBD1. This receptor was obtained from a female donor with HTLV-1-associated myelopathy (HAM/TSP). Written as DNA, the CDR3 is TGCGCCAGCAGCGGACAGGTCCAAGAGGCCCAGTACTTC. Amino acids: CASSGQVQEAQYF. Full variable domain (rest looked up from reference TRBV5-1 and TRBJ2-5): KAGVTQTPRYLIKTRGQQVTLSCSPISGHRSVSWYQQTPGQGLQFLFEYFSETQRNKGNFPGRFSGRQFSNSRSEMNVSTLELGDSALYLCASSGQVQEAQYFGPGTRLLVL.